Following are 13 T cell receptor beta chains from one sample sequenced in a study of beta chain features in type 1 diabetes. Every bit of the isolated RNA underwent reverse transcription, so sequencing read expressed TCRB transcripts. The assay was immunoSEQ multiplex PCR, and TCRdb's table has in-frame clones only and misses some. The profile covers 150,000 or so clones, with 9.2% appearing a single time and approximately 0.68% taken by the ten largest. Sequenced material: central memory CD4+ T cells from blood. The receptors were gathered from a man aged 18 to 29 in good health.

The chain couples TRBV5-1 to TRBJ1-5; TRBD1 matches 7 bases. Germline CDR1 is SGHRS and CDR2 is YFSETQ. The CDR3 length is 16 residues. V gave up 4 bases and J gave up 4 bases; unmatched junction bases: 11. The CDR3 reads CASSPGDSHFNQPQHF. The CDR3 DNA reads as TGCGCCAGCAGCCCAGGGGACAGCCACTTTAATCAGCCCCAGCATTTT.

This chain connects TRBV7-9 to TRBJ2-1, with TRBD2 matching over 9 bases. Germline trimming cut 1 base from V and 4 bases from J; bases unmatched to any gene: 2. This CDR3 region has 15 residues. The V gene's germline CDR1 is SEHNR and CDR2 FQNEAQ (reference sequence). The CDR3 DNA sequence: TGTGCCAGCAGCTTAGATAGCGGGGGTTACAATGAGCAGTTCTTC. Protein: CASSLDSGGYNEQFF.

The CDR3 region is CASSPRTGGTEAFF. CDR3 DNA: TGTGCCAGCAGTCCGAGGACAGGGGGCACTGAAGCTTTCTTT. The chain carries TRBV7-8 and TRBJ1-1, with TRBD1 identical over 10 bases. With 6 bases clipped from V and 4 bases from J, the junction kept 5 bases outside the gene matches. The germline V gene encodes CDR1 SGHVS and CDR2 FQNEAQ. The CDR3 has 14 amino acids.

This sequence joins TRBV7-9 and TRBJ2-2, with D possibly TRBD1 on 6 matching bases. Trimming shortened V by 1 base and J by 4 bases, and 13 bases separated the two germline ends. The V gene's germline CDR1 is SEHNR and CDR2 FQNEAQ (reference sequence). This CDR3 is 16 amino acids long. The CDR3, as DNA: TGTGCCAGCAGCTTAGGAGGGACATCGATCACCGGGGAGCTGTTTTTT. This sequence encodes CASSLGGTSITGELFF.

This rearrangement joins TRBV11-2 to TRBJ2-7; the D is unclear. The V gene's germline CDR1 is SGHAT and CDR2 FQNNGV. The CDR3 is 15 amino acids. V was clipped by 0 bases and J by 1 base, with 10 bases between them. Written as DNA, the CDR3 is TGTGCCAGCAGCTTAGACCGAGACACGTCCTACGAGCAGTACTTC. Translating it yields CASSLDRDTSYEQYF.

This clone has more than one count but fewer than ten. This chain uses TRBV4-3 with TRBJ2-3; D is ambiguous. CDR3 length equals 16 residues. V was clipped by 0 bases and J by 5 bases, with 15 bases between them. Germline V gives CDR1 LGHNA, CDR2 YSLEER. CDR3 sequence (DNA): TGCGCCAGCAGCCAAGAGGGTACCGAGGCGTTAGATACGCAGTATTTT. Translating gives CASSQEGTEALDTQYF.

This clone was picked up a small number of times. V is TRBV7-2 and J is TRBJ2-2, with TRBD2 matching over 11 bases. Germline assignment: CDR1 SGHTA and CDR2 FQGNSA. This CDR3 has 15 amino acids. Losses at the gene ends were 6 bases for V and 7 bases for J; bases not matched to a gene: 7. For the CDR3, the DNA is TGTGCCAGCAGTATTAGCGGGGGGGCCGACGGGGAGCTGTTTTTT. Amino acids: CASSISGGADGELFF.

This clone was counted between two and nine times. The V call is TRBV9, the J call TRBJ1-2, with TRBD1 as a possible D gene (6 bases). The CDR3 sequence is 15 residues long. Trimming shortened V by 4 bases and J by 4 bases, and 17 bases separated the two germline ends. The V gene's germline CDR1 is SGDLS and CDR2 YYNGEE. This chain's CDR3 is CASSPNSQGSYGYTF. CDR3 in DNA: TGTGCCAGCAGCCCCAATTCACAGGGTAGCTATGGCTACACCTTC. Full variable domain (missing parts from reference TRBV9 and TRBJ1-2): DSGVTQTPKHLITATGQRVTLRCSPRSGDLSVYWYQQSLDQGLQFLIQYYNGEERAKGNILERFSAQQFPDLHSELNLSSLELGDSALYFCASSPNSQGSYGYTFGSGTRLTVV.

This clone was recorded a few times. The chain combines TRBV7-9 with TRBJ2-1; the D is unclear. Germline lookup yields CDR1 SEHNR and CDR2 FQNEAQ (reference sequence). CDR3 length equals 15 residues. The V gene lost 3 bases and the J gene lost 5 bases, with 14 bases spanning the gap. The CDR3 coding sequence is TGTGCCAGCAGCTTTGGCCCTTCTGATAACAATGAGCAGTTCTTC. Encoded protein: CASSFGPSDNNEQFF.

This clone turned up a few times. V gene TRBV4-1 combines with J gene TRBJ2-3, with TRBD2 identical over 14 bases. V lost 4 bases and J lost 7; bases outside the gene matches: 4. The length of the CDR3 is 15 residues. Germline CDR1 MGHRA, CDR2 YSYEKL. The CDR3 coding sequence is TGCGCCAGCAGCCTCAGGACTAGCGGGGGGAATACGCAGTATTTT. It translates to CASSLRTSGGNTQYF.

This clone was seen a few times. The V gene is TRBV6-6, the J gene TRBJ2-7; maybe TRBD1 (6 bases). The CDR3 loop spans 14 amino acids. Between the trimmed V and J ends, which lost 6 bases and 4 bases, there was a span of 16 bases. The germline CDR1 and CDR2 sequences are MNHNY and SVGAGI (reference sequence). The CDR3 DNA follows: TGTGCCAGCAGACTACACGAGGACAGATACGAGCAGTACTTC. Protein product: CASRLHEDRYEQYF.

The rearrangement joins TRBV30 to TRBJ2-2; D remains ambiguous. Germline-derived CDR1 and CDR2 are GTSNPN and SVGIG (reference sequence). The CDR3 is 13 residues long. V lost 8 bases, J lost 7 bases, and 17 bases lay in between. CDR3 nucleotide sequence: TGTGCCCTCGAGGTTCGGGTTGACGGGGAGCTGTTTTTT. Its protein is CALEVRVDGELFF.

The rearrangement links TRBV19 to TRBJ2-1; 11 bases line up with TRBD2. The CDR3 consists of 15 residues. Per the germline V gene, CDR1 is LNHDA and CDR2 is SQIVND (reference sequence). Trimming removed 6 bases from V and 5 bases from J; junction bases left unmatched: 6. Here the CDR3 DNA reads TGTGCCAGTAGCCACACTAGCGGGGGAGACAATGAGCAGTTCTTC. This codes for CASSHTSGGDNEQFF.